This T cell receptor beta chain appears in the sequencing data of a study of type 1 regulatory T cells. Study background: T-allo10 is a Tr1-enriched, alloantigen-specific CD4 T cell product made in vitro.

Whole-study findings and limits: Tr1 cells had a more restricted TCR repertoire than non-Tr1 cells.

A word on this clonotype: The antigen is undetermined.

One entry per CDR3 protein, called by TCRdb with MiXCR from the reads. The sample yields tens of thousands of distinct CDR3 sequences, under 25% seen once. The CDR3 has 14 amino acids. The V and J ends lost 7 bases and 3 bases respectively, with 13 bases between them. Per germline, CDR1 MDHEN and CDR2 SYDVKM. The chain combines TRBV28 with TRBJ1-3; D not certain. Sequencing used cultured type 1 regulatory T (Tr1) cells, either the whole culture or a sorted fraction (not recorded which). The receptor was derived from a human donor in good health. CDR3 nucleotide sequence: TGTGCCAGCACCCAGGCGTTAGATGGAAACACCATATATTTT. Translated: CASTQALDGNTIYF.